This T cell receptor beta chain was identified during a study of shared clonotypes between healthy human individuals. Study-wide points: Depth was large, yet rarefaction showed that sorted-subset sequencing was incomplete. For naive CD4 cells, approximately 4.7% of clonotypes were shared across four donors.

TCRdb's copy holds only in-frame clones and misses some; the assay was immunoSEQ multiplex PCR. This sample has about 580,000 clones, with nearly 98% found just once. Terminally differentiated effector memory CD45RA+ cells were left out of the naive CD8 fraction, which was CD45RO-negative and positively selected for CCR7. To note about this clone: Its antigen is unidentified. This sample includes further DNA sequences coding for the same CDR3.

This receptor was identified in a man in his thirties or forties in good health. Sequencing was performed on naive CD8+ T cells sorted from blood.

This chain's CDR3 is CASSLGGGNTEAFF. Here the CDR3 DNA reads TGTGCCAGCAGCTTGGGAGGGGGCAACACTGAAGCTTTCTTT. The rearrangement links TRBV5-6 to TRBJ1-1, with 7 bases that match TRBD1. CDR3 length: 14 amino acids. V lost 0 bases, J lost 2 bases, and 1 base stayed unmatched. CDR1 and CDR2 from the germline V gene are SGHDT and YYEEEE. Full variable domain (outside the CDR3, taken from reference TRBV5-6 and TRBJ1-1): DAGVTQSPTHLIKTRGQQVTLRCSPKSGHDTVSWYQQALGQGPQFIFQYYEEEERQRGNFPDRFSGHQFPNYSSELNVNALLLGDSALYLCASSLGGGNTEAFFGQGTRLTVV.